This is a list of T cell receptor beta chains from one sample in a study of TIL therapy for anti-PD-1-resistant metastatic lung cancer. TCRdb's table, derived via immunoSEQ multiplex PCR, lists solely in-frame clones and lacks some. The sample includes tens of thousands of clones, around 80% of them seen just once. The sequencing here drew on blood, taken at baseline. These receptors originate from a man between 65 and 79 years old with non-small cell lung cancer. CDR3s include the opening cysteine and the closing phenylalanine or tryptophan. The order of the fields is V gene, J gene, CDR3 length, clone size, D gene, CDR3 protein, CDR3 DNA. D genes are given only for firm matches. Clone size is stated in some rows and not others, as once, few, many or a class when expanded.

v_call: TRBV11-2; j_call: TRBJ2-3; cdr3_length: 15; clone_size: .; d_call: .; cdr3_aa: CASSPGQISTDTQYF; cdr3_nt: TGTGCCAGCAGCCCGGGACAAATTAGCACAGATACGCAGTATTTT
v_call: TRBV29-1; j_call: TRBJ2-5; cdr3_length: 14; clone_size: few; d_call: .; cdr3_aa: CSVAFLAGEETQYF; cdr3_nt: TGCAGCGTTGCGTTCCTGGCAGGGGAAGAGACCCAGTACTTC
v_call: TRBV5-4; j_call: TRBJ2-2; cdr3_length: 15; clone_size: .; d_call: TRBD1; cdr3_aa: CASSSGQARTGELFF; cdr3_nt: TGTGCCAGCAGCTCCGGACAGGCTCGTACCGGGGAGCTGTTTTTT
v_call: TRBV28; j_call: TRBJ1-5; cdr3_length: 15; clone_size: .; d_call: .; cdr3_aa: CASSRDANPNQPQHF; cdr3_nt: TGTGCCAGCAGTAGGGACGCCAACCCCAATCAGCCCCAGCATTTT
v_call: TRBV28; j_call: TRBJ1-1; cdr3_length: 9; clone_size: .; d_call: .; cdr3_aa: CARIAEAFF; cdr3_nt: TGTGCCCGGATCGCTGAAGCTTTCTTT
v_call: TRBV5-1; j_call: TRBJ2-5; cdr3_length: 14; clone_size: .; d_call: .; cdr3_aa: CASSPAGGVETQYF; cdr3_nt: TGCGCCAGCAGCCCGGCTGGGGGAGTAGAGACCCAGTACTTC
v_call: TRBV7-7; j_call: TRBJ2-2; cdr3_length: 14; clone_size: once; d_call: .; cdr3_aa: CASSLARTHGELFF; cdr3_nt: TGTGCCAGCAGCTTAGCTCGTACTCACGGGGAGCTGTTTTTT
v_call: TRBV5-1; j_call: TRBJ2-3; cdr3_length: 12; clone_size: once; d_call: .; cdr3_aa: CASSSSGTAPYF; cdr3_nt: TGCGCCAGCAGCTCCTCCGGGACGGCACCGTATTTT
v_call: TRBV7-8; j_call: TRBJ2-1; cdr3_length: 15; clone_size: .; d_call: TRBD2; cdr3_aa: CASSSLTSGMDEQFF; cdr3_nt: TGTGCCAGCAGCTCATTGACTAGCGGGATGGATGAGCAGTTCTTC
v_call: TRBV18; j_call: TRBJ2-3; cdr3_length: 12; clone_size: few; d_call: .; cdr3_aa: CASSPQSDTQYF; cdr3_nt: TGTGCCAGCTCACCGCAGTCAGATACGCAGTATTTT
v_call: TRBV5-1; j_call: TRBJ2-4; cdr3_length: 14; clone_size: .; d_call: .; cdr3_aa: CASSPVGVGDIQYF; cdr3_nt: TGCGCCAGCAGCCCGGTGGGGGTGGGAGACATTCAGTACTTC
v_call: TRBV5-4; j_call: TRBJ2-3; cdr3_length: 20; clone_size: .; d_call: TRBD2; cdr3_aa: CASSLPTRFIAGTSTDTQYF; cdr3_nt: TGTGCCAGCAGCCTACCAACTCGATTCATAGCGGGAACATCAACAGATACGCAGTATTTT
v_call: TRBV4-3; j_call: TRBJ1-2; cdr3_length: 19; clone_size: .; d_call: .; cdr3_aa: CASSQEAPVPGSRGHGYTF; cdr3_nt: TGCGCCAGCAGCCAAGAAGCCCCTGTCCCGGGGTCCCGGGGCCATGGCTACACCTTC
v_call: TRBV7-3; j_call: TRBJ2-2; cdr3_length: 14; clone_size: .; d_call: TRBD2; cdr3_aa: CASRLAVNTGELFF; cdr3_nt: TGTGCCAGCCGGCTAGCGGTAAACACCGGGGAGCTGTTTTTT
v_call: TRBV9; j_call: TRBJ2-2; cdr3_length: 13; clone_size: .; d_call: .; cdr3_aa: CASSQAQGGELFF; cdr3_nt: TGTGCCAGCAGCCAGGCCCAAGGGGGGGAGCTGTTTTTT
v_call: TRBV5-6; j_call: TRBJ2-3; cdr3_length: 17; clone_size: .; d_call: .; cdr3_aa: CASSDRPGRTRTDTQYF; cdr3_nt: TGTGCCAGCAGCGATCGGCCAGGGCGAACCAGAACAGATACGCAGTATTTT
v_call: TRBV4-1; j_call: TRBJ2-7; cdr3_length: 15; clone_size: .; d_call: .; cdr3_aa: CASSQHRENSYEQYF; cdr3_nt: TGCGCCAGCAGCCAACACAGGGAAAACTCCTACGAGCAGTACTTC
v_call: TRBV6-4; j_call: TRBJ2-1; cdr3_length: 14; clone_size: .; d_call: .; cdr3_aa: CASSERTGGNEQFF; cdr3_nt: TGTGCCAGCAGTGAAAGAACCGGGGGCAATGAGCAGTTCTTC
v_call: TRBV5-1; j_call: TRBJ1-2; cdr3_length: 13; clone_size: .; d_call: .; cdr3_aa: CASSLVPTYGYTF; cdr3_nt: TGCGCCAGCAGCTTGGTTCCTACCTATGGCTACACCTTC
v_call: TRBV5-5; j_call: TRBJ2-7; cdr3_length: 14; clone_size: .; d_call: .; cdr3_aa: CASSLGLGDYEQYF; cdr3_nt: TGTGCCAGCAGCTTGGGATTGGGGGACTACGAGCAGTACTTC
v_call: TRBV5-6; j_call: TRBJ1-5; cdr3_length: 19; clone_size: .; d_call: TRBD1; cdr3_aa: CASSSSDRVFYGGNQPQHF; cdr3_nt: TGTGCCAGCAGCTCCTCGGACAGGGTGTTCTATGGGGGCAATCAGCCCCAGCATTTT
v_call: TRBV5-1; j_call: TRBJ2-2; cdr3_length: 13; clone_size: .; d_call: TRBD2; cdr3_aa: CASSFSGTGELFF; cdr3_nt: TGCGCCAGCAGCTTTAGCGGGACCGGGGAGCTGTTTTTT
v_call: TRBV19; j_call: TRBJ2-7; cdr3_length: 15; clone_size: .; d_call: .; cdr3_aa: CASSIAGSDTYEQYF; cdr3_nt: TGTGCCAGTAGTATAGCTGGCAGTGACACCTACGAGCAGTACTTC
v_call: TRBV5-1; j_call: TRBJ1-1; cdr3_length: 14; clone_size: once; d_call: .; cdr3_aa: CASSRPGQNTEAFF; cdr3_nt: TGCGCCAGCAGCCGTCCGGGACAGAACACTGAAGCTTTCTTT
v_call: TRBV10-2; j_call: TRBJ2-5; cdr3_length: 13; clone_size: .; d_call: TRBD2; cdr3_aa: CASRTSGQETQYF; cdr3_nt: TGCGCCAGCAGGACTAGCGGACAAGAGACCCAGTACTTC
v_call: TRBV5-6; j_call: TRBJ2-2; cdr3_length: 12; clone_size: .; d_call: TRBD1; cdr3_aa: CASTGDTGELFF; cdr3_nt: TGTGCCAGTACAGGGGACACCGGGGAGCTGTTTTTT
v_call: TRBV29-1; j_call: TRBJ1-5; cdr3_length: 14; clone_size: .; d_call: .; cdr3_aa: CSVGTGDLNQPQHF; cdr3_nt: TGCAGCGTGGGAACAGGAGACCTCAATCAGCCCCAGCATTTT
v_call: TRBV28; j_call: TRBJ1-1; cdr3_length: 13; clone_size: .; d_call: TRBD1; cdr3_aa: CASSLRTGYIAFF; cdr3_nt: TGTGCCAGCAGTTTAAGGACAGGGTATATAGCTTTCTTT
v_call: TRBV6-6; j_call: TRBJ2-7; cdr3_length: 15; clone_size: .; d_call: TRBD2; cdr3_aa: CASSSPWSGAYEQYF; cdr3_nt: TGTGCCAGCAGTTCGCCGTGGAGCGGGGCCTACGAGCAGTACTTC
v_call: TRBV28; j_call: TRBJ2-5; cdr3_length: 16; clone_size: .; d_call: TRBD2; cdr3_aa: CASSLPGAGEIETQYF; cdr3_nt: TGTGCCAGCAGTTTGCCCGGAGCGGGAGAAATAGAGACCCAGTACTTC
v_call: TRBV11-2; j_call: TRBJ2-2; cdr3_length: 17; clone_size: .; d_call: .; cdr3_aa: CASSSRGAGKVTGELFF; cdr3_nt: TGTGCCAGCAGCTCTCGGGGGGCGGGAAAGGTCACCGGGGAGCTGTTTTTT
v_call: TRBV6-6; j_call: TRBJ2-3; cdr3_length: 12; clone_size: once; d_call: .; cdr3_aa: CASSYSLNTQYF; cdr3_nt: TGTGCCAGCAGTTACTCGCTGAATACGCAGTATTTT
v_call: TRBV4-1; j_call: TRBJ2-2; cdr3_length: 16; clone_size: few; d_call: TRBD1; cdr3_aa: CASSQGQGANTGELFF; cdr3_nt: TGCGCCAGCAGCCAGGGACAGGGGGCTAACACCGGGGAGCTGTTTTTT
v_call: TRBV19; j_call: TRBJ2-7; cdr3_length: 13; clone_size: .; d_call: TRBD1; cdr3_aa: CASTRDRGTEQYF; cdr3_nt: TGTGCCAGTACCCGGGACAGGGGGACCGAGCAGTACTTC
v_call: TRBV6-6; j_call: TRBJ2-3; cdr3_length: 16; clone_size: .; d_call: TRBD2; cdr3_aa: CASSPRSGIRTDTQYF; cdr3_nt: TGTGCCAGCAGCCCGAGAAGCGGGATTCGCACAGATACGCAGTATTTT
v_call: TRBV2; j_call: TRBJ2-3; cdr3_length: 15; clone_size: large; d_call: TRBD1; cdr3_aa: CASSPRQGGTDTQYF; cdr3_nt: TGTGCCAGCAGTCCCAGACAGGGTGGTACAGATACGCAGTATTTT
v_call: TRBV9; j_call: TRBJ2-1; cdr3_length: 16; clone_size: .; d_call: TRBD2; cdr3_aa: CASSGGLAGNYNEQFF; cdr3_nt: TGTGCCAGCAGCGGGGGACTAGCGGGTAATTACAATGAGCAGTTCTTC
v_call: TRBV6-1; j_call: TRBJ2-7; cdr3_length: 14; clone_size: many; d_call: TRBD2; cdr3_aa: CASSLGGRIYEQYF; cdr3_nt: TGTGCCAGCAGCTTGGGCGGGAGGATATACGAGCAGTACTTC
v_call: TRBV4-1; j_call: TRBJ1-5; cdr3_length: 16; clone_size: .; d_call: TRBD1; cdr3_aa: CASSQTDRGTNQPQHF; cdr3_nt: TGCGCCAGCAGCCAAACGGACAGGGGGACTAATCAGCCCCAGCATTTT
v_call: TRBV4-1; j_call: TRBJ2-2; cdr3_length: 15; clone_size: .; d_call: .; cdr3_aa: CASSQDVGNTGELFF; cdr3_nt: TGCGCCAGCAGCCAAGATGTTGGTAACACCGGGGAGCTGTTTTTT
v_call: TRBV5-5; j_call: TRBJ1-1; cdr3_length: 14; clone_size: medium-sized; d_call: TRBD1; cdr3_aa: CASYKTGPGTEAFF; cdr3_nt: TGTGCCAGTTACAAGACAGGGCCGGGGACTGAAGCTTTCTTT